This note documents a single T cell receptor beta chain sequence. This entry comes from a study of shared clonotypes between healthy human individuals. CDR1 and CDR2 (germline): SGHAT, FQNNGV. This CDR3 has 15 amino acids. The germline V and J ends were trimmed by 0 bases and 4 bases, with 12 bases remaining between them. Here immunoSEQ multiplex PCR was the method, and the copy in TCRdb shows in-frame clones only, minus some. This table has about 800,000 clones, just over 95% appearing once. Naive-designated CD8 cells lacked CD45RO, were positively enriched for CCR7, and omitted terminally differentiated effector memory CD45RA+ cells.

The specimen sequenced was naive CD8+ T cells sorted from blood. This sequence joins TRBV11-2 and TRBJ2-5; D may be TRBD1 or TRBD2 (5 bases each). This TCR was sampled from a man aged 30 to 39 in good health. The CDR3 DNA follows: TGTGCCAGCAGCTTAGATACCAGGGAGCGAGAGACCCAGTACTTC. This encodes CASSLDTRERETQYF.